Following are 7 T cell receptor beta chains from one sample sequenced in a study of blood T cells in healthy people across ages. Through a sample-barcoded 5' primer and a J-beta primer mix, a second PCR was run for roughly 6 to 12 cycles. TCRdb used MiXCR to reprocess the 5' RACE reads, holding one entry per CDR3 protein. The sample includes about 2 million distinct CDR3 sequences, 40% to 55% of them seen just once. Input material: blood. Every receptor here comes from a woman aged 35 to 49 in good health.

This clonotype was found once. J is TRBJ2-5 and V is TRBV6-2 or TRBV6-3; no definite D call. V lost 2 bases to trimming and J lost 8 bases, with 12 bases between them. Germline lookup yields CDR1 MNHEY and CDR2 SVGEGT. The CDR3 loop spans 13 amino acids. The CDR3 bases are TGTGCCAGCAGTTACGGCGGCAGTGGAACCCAGTACTTC. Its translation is CASSYGGSGTQYF.

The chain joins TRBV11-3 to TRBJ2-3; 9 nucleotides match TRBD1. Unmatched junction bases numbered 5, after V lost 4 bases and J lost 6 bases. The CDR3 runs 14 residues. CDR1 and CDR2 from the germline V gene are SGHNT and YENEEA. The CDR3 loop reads CASSSDRGNDTQYF. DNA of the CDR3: TGTGCCAGCAGCTCGGACAGGGGAAATGATACGCAGTATTTT.

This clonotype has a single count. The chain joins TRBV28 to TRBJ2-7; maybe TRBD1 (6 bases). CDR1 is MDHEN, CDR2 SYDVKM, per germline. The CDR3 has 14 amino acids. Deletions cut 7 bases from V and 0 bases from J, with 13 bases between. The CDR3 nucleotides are TGTGCCAGCAACCCTGGACAGCCCTCCTACGAGCAGTACTTC. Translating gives CASNPGQPSYEQYF.

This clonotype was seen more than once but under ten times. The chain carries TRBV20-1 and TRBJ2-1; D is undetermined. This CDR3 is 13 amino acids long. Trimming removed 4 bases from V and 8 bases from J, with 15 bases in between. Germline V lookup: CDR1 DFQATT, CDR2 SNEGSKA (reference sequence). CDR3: CSAKWRELDEQFF. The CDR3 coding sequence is TGCAGTGCTAAATGGAGAGAGCTCGATGAGCAGTTCTTC.

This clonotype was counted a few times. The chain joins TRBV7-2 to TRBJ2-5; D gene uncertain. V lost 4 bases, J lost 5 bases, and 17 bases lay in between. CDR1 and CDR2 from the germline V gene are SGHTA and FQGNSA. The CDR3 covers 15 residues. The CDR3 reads CASSSDGSGGETQYF. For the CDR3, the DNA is TGTGCCAGCAGCTCGGATGGCTCGGGTGGGGAGACCCAGTACTTC.

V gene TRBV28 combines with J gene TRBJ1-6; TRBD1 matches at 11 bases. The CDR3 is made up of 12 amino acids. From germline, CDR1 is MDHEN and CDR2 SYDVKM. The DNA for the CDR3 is TGTGGAACCGGGACAGGGGGATCACCCCTCCACTTT. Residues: CGTGTGGSPLHF.

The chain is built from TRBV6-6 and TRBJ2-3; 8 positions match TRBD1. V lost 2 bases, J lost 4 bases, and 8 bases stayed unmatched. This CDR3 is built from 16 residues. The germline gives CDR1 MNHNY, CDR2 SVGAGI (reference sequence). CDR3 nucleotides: TGTGCCAGCAGTTACCCCGGCAGGGGGCGTTCAGATACGCAGTATTTT. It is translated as CASSYPGRGRSDTQYF.